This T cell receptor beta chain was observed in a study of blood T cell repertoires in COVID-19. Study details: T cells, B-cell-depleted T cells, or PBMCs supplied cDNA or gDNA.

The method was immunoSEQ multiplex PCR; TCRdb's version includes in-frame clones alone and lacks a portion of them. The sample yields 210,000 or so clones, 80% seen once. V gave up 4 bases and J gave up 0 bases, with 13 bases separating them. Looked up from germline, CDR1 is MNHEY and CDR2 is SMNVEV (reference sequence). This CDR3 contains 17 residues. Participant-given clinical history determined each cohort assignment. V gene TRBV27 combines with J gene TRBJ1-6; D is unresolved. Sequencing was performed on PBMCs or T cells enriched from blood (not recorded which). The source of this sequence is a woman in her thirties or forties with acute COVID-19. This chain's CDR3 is CASSSTGTSSYNSPLHF. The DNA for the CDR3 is TGTGCCAGCAGTTCGACGGGTACGAGCTCCTATAATTCACCCCTCCACTTT.